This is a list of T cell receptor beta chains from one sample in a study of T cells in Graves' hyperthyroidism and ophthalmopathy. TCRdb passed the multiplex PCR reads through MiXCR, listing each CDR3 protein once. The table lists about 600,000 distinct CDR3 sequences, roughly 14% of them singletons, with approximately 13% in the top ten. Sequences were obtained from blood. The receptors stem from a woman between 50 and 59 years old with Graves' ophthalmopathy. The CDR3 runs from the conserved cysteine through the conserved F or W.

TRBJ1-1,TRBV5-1,CASSLFRQTSTEAFF
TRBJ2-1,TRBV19,CASSIWDRGDEQFF
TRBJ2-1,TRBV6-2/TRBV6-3,CASSSVAVQDEQFF
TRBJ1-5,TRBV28,CASRGPGNQPQHF
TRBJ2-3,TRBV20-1,CSARARVTDTQYF
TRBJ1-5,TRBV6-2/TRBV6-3,CASSTGEYSNQPQHF
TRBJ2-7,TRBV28,CASSQQRVGGSYEQYF
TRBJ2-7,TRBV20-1,CSARDLRDLYEQYF
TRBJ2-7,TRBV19,CASSASRTGEQYF
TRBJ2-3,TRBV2,CASPAETRAYTDTQYF
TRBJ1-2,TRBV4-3,CASSQDENLYGYTF
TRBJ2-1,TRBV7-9,CASSVQGNEQFF
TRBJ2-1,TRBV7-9,CASSLGGGEQFF
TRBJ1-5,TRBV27,CASSFQGRNQPQHF
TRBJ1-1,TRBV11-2,CASSLVPAGKKGTEAFF
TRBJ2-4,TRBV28,CAGSFFRTGGDIQYF
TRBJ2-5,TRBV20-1,CSASGGRAETQYF
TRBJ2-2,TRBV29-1,CSVRWRPNTGELFF
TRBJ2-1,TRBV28,CASNMGTGSWANSYNEQFF
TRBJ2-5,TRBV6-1,CATEGGRLGETQYF
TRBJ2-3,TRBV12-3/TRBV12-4,CASSHTGVGDTQYF
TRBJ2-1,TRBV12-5,CASGYYNEQFF
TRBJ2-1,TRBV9,CASTAGANPYNEQFF
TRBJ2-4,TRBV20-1,CSASFRTGGKNIQYF
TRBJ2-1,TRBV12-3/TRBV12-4,CASRQSGGLYNEQFF
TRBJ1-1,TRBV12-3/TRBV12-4,CASKSNLGTEAFF
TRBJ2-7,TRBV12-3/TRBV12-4,CASSSIGTEQYF
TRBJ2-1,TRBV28,CASTTTVAGRGVQFF
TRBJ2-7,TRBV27,CASSSGRGTSGRGEQYF
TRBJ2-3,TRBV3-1,CASSPGLAGTQYF
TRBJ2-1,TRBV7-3,CASSSNRDYNEQFF